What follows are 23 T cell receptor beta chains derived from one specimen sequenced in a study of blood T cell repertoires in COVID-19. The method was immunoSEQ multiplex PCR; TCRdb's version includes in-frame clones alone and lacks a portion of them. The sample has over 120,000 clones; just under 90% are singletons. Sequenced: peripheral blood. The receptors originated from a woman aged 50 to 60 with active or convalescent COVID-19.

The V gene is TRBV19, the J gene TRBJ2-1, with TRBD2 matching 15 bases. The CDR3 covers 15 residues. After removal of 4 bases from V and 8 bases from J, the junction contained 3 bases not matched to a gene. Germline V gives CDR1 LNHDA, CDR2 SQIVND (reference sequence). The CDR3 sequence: CASSTGLAGGYEQFF. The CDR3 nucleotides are TGTGCCAGTAGTACGGGACTAGCGGGAGGCTATGAGCAGTTCTTC. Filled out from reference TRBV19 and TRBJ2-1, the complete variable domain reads DGGITQSPKYLFRKEGQNVTLSCEQNLNHDAMYWYRQDPGQGLRLIYYSQIVNDFQKGDIAEGYSVSREKKESFPLTVTSAQKNPTAFYLCASSTGLAGGYEQFFGPGTRLTVL.

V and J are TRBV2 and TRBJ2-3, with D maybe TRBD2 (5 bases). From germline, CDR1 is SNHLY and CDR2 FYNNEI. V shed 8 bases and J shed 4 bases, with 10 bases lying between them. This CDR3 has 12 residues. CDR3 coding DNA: TGTGCCAGCTCTAGCTTCCCAGATACGCAGTATTTT. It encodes CASSSFPDTQYF.

In nucleotides, the CDR3 is TGTGCCAGCAGCGTCCTGGACAGGGCTGTCCCTATTTCTGGCTACACCTTC. Translating gives CASSVLDRAVPISGYTF. This chain links TRBV9 with TRBJ1-2; TRBD1 matches at 8 bases. There are 17 residues in the CDR3. Per germline, CDR1 SGDLS and CDR2 YYNGEE. The V segment lost 2 bases and the J segment 7 bases; nucleotides outside the gene matches: 16.

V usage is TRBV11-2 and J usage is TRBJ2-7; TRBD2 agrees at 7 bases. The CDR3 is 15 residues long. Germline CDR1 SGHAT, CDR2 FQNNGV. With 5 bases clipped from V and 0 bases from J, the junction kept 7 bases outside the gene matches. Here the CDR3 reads CASSLSWDYSYEQYF. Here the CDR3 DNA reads TGTGCCAGCAGCCTCTCCTGGGACTACTCCTACGAGCAGTACTTC.

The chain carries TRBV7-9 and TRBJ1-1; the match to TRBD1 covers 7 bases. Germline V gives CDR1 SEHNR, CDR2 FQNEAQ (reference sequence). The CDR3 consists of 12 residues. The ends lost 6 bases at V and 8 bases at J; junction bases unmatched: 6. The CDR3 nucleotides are TGTGCCAGCAGTCACACAGGGGTGGAAGCTTTCTTT. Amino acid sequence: CASSHTGVEAFF. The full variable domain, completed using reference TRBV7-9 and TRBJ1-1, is DTGVSQNPRHKITKRGQNVTFRCDPISEHNRLYWYRQTLGQGPEFLTYFQNEAQLEKSRLLSDRFSAERPKGSFSTLEIQRTEQGDSAMYLCASSHTGVEAFFGQGTRLTVV.

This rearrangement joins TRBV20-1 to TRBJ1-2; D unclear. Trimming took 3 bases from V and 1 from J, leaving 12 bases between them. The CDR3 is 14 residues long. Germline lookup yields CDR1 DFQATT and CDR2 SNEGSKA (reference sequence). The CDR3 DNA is TGCAGTGCTAGTCTCCGCGGCGGTAACTATGGCTACACCTTC. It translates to CSASLRGGNYGYTF.

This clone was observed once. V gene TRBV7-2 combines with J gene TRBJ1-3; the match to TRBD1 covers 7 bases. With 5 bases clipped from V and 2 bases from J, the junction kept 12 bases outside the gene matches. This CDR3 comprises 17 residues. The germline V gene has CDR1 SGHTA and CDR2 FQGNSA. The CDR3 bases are TGTGCCAGCAGCCTCCTGACAGGGTTTATAACTGGAAACACCATATATTTT. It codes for CASSLLTGFITGNTIYF.

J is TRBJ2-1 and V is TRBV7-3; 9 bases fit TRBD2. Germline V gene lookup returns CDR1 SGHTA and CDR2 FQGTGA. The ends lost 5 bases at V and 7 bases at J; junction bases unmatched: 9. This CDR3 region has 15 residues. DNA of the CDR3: TGTGCCAGCAGCCCAGGGACTAGCTCACGGAATGAGCAGTTCTTC. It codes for CASSPGTSSRNEQFF.

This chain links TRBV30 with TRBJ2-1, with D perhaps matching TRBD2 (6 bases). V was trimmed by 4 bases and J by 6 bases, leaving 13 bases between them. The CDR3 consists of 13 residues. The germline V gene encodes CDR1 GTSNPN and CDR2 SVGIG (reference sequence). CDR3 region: CAWKRANANEQFF. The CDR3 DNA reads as TGTGCCTGGAAGCGGGCAAATGCCAATGAGCAGTTCTTC.

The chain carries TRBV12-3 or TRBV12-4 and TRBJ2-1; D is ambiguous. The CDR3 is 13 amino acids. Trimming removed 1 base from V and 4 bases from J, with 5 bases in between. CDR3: CASSLGAYNEQFF. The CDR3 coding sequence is TGTGCCAGCAGTTTAGGGGCGTACAATGAGCAGTTCTTC.

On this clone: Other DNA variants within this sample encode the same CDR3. The CDR3 loop is CASSLEQGAYEQYF. The CDR3 region has the DNA TGCGCCAGCAGCTTAGAACAGGGGGCTTACGAGCAGTACTTC. The J gene is TRBJ2-7, the V gene TRBV5-1; 9 positions match TRBD1. Unmatched junction bases numbered 4, after V lost 2 bases and J lost 4 bases. This CDR3 is built from 14 residues. Germline values: CDR1 SGHRS, CDR2 YFSETQ.

CDR3 sequence: CASSGRGGIPGELFF. CDR3 in DNA: TGTGCCAGCAGCGGTCGGGGGGGCATACCCGGGGAGCTGTTTTTT. V and J are TRBV11-3 and TRBJ2-2; 8 bases align to TRBD2. This CDR3 is built from 15 residues. J was trimmed by 6 bases and V by 5 bases; bases with no gene match: 8. Germline CDR1 reads SGHNT; CDR2 reads YENEEA.

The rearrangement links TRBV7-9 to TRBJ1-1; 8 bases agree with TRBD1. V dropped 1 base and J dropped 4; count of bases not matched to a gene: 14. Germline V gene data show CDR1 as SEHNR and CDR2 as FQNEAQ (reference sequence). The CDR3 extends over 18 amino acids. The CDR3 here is CASSLVGNSDRGITEAFF. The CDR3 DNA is TGTGCCAGCAGCTTAGTGGGAAATTCCGACAGGGGAATCACTGAAGCTTTCTTT.

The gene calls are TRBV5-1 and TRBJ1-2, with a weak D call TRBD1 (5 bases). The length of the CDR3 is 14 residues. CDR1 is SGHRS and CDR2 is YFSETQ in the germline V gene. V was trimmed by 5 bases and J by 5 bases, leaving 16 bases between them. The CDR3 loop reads CASRQEPGGYGYTF. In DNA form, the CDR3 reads TGCGCCAGCAGGCAGGAGCCCGGGGGTTATGGCTACACCTTC.

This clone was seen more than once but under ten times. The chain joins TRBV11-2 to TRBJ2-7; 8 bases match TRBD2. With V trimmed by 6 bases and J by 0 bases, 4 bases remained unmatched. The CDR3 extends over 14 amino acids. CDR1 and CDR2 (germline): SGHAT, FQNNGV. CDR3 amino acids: CASRQTSGSYEQYF. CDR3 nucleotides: TGTGCCAGCAGGCAAACTAGCGGCTCCTACGAGCAGTACTTC.

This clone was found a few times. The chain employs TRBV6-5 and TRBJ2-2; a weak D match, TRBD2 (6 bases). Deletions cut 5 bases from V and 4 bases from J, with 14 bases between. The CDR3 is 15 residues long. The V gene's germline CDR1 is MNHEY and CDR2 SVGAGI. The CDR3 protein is CASSLRRGFTGELFF. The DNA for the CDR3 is TGTGCCAGCAGTCTGCGGCGGGGATTCACCGGGGAGCTGTTTTTT.

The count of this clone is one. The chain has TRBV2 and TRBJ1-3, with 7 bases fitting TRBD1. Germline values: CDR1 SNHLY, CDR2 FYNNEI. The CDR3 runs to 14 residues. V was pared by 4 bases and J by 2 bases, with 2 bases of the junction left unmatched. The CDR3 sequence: CASSGQGAGNTIYF. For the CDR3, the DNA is TGTGCCAGCAGTGGACAGGGTGCTGGAAACACCATATATTTT. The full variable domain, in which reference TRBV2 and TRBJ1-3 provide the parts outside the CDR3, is EPEVTQTPSHQVTQMGQEVILRCVPISNHLYFYWYRQILGQKVEFLVSFYNNEISEKSEIFDDQFSVERPDGSNFTLKIRSTKLEDSAMYFCASSGQGAGNTIYFGEGSWLTVV.

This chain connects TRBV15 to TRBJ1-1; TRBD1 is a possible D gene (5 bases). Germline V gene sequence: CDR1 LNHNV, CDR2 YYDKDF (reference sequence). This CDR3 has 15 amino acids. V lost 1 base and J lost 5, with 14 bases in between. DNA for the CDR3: TGTGCCACCAGCAGAGCTGAGGGACTGGTTACTGAAGCTTTCTTT. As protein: CATSRAEGLVTEAFF.

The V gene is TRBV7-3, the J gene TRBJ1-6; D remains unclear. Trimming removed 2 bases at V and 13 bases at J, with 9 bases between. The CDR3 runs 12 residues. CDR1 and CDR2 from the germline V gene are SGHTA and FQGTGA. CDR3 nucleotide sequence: TGTGCCAGCAGCTTACCCCCCGCGCCCCTCCACTTT. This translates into CASSLPPAPLHF.

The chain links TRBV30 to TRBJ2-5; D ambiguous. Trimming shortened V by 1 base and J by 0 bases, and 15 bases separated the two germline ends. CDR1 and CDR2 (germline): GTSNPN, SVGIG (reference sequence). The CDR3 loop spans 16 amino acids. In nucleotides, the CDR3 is TGTGCCTGGAGTGACACATATCACAGTTACCAAGAGACCCAGTACTTC. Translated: CAWSDTYHSYQETQYF.

The CDR3 sequence: CASSDDRIYNEQFF. The CDR3 bases are TGTGCCAGCAGTGACGACAGAATCTACAATGAGCAGTTCTTC. This chain joins TRBV6-4 and TRBJ2-1; a weak D match, TRBD1 (5 bases). The V gene lost 2 bases and the J gene lost 3 bases, with 8 bases spanning the gap. CDR3 length: 14 amino acids. Germline V gene lookup returns CDR1 MRHNA and CDR2 SNTAGT.

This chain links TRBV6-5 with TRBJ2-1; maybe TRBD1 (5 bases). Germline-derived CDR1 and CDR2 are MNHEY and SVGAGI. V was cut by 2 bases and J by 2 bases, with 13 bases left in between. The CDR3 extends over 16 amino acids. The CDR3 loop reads CASSYVSGPPYNEQFF. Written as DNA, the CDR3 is TGTGCCAGCAGTTACGTGTCAGGGCCCCCCTACAATGAGCAGTTCTTC.

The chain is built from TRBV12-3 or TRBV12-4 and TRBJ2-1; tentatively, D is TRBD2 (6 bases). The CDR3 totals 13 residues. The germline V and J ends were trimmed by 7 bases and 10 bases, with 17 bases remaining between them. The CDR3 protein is CASTSESGGEQFF. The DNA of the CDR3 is TGTGCCAGCACGAGCGAGTCTGGGGGGGAGCAGTTCTTC.